The clone carrying this T cell receptor beta chain appeared a few times. Its specificity is not known. This sample was taken from a study of T cell responses to AZD1222 COVID-19 vaccine. Trimming shortened V by 0 bases and J by 3 bases, and 8 bases separated the two germline ends. The CDR3 runs 15 residues. Germline V gene sequence: CDR1 MNHEY, CDR2 SVGEGT. The table came from immunoSEQ multiplex PCR; TCRdb's copy has only in-frame clones and leaves some out. Among approximately 120,000 clones listed, approximately 89% were seen once. The study's findings and limits: Samples come after the peak T cell response, not at day 14.

The chain recombines TRBV6-2 or TRBV6-3 with TRBJ2-2; D is ambiguous. Sequences were derived from peripheral blood, sampled 28 days after the second AZD1222 dose. The source of this sequence is an adult who received the AZD1222 COVID-19 vaccine. This CDR3 is CASSYSGFDTGELFF. In nucleotides, the CDR3 is TGTGCCAGCAGTTACTCGGGTTTTGACACCGGGGAGCTGTTTTTT.